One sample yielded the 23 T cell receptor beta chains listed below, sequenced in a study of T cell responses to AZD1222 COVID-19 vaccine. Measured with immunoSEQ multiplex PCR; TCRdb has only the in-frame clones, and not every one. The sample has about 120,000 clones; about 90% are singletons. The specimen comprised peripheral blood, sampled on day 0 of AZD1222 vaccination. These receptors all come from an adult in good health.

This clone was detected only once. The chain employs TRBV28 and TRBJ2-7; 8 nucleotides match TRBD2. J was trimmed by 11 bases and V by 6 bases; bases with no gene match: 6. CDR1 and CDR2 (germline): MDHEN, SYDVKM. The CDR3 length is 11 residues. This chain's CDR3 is CASSLTSVKYF. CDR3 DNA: TGTGCCAGCAGCCTGACTAGCGTTAAGTACTTC.

The DNA of the CDR3 is TGCGCCAGCAGTGAGACCAGGGATGGCTACACCTTC. This sequence encodes CASSETRDGYTF. This chain uses TRBV10-2 with TRBJ1-2; D possibly corresponds to TRBD1 (5 bases). CDR1 is WSHSY and CDR2 is SAAADI in the germline V gene. The CDR3 consists of 12 residues. The germline V and J ends were trimmed by 2 bases and 6 bases, with 7 bases remaining between them.

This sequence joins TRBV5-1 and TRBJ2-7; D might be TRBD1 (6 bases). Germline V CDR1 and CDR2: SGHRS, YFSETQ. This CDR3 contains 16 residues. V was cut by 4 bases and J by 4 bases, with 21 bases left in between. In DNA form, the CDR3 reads TGCGCCAGCAGCCCAAATTCCGGGACACAGATTTACGAGCAGTACTTC. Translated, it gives CASSPNSGTQIYEQYF.

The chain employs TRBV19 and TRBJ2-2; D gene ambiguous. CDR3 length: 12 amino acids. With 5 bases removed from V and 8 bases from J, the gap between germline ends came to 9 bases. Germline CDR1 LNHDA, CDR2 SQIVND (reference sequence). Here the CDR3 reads CASSAPPGELFF. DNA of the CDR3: TGTGCCAGTAGTGCCCCCCCAGGGGAGCTGTTTTTT.

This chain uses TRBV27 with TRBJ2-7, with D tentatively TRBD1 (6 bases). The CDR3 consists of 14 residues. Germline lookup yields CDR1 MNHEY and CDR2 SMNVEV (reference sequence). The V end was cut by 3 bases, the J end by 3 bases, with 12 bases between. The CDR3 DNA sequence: TGTGCCAGCAGTTTCTCAGGGGCACTCTACGAGCAGTACTTC. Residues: CASSFSGALYEQYF.

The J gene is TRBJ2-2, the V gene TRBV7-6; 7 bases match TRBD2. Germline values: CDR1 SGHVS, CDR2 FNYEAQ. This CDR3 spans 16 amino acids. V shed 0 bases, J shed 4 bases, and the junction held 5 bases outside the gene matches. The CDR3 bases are TGTGCCAGCAGCTTAGCCGGCGGGGGAATCACCGGGGAGCTGTTTTTT. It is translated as CASSLAGGGITGELFF.

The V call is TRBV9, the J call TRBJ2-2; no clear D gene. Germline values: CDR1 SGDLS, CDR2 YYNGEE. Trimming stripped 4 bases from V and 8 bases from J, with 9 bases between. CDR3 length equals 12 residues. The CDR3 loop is CASSTPPGELFF. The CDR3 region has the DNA TGTGCCAGCAGCACCCCCCCTGGGGAGCTGTTTTTT.

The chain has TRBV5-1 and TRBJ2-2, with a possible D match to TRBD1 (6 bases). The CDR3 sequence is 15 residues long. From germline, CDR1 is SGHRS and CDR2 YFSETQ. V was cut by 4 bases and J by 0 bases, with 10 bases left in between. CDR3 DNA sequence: TGCGCCAGCAGCCCAGGACAGACGAACACCGGGGAGCTGTTTTTT. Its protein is CASSPGQTNTGELFF.

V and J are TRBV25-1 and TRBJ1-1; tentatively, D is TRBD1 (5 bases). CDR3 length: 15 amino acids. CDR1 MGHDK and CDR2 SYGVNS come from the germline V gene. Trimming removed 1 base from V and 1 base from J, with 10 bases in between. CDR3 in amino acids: CASSEFGHTNTEAFF. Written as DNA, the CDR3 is TGTGCCAGCAGTGAATTCGGACATACGAACACTGAAGCTTTCTTT.

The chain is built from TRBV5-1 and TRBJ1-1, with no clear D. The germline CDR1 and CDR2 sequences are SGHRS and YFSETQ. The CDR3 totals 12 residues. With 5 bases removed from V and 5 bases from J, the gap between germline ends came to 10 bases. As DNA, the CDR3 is TGCGCCAGCAGGGGAGGAGGAACTGAAGCTTTCTTT. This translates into CASRGGGTEAFF.

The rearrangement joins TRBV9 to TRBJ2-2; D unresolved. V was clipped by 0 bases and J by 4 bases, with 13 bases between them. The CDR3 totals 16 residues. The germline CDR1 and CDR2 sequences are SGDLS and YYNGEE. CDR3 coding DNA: TGTGCCAGCAGCGTAGGGAGTATTCCAACCACCGGGGAGCTGTTTTTT. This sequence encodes CASSVGSIPTTGELFF.

CDR3 DNA sequence: TGTGCCAGCATCGGGAAAAGAGATAAAAACATTCAGTACTTC. Its protein is CASIGKRDKNIQYF. This chain joins TRBV6-6 and TRBJ2-4, with TRBD2 as a possible D gene (5 bases). There are 14 residues in the CDR3. V lost 7 bases, J lost 4 bases, and 14 bases lay in between. Germline V gives CDR1 MNHNY, CDR2 SVGAGI (reference sequence).

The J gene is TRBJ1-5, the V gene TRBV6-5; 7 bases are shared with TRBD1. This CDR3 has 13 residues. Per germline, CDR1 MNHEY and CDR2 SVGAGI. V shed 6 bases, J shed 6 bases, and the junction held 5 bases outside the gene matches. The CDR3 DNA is TGTGCCAGCAGCCAGACAGGGTCTCAGCCCCAGCATTTT. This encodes CASSQTGSQPQHF.

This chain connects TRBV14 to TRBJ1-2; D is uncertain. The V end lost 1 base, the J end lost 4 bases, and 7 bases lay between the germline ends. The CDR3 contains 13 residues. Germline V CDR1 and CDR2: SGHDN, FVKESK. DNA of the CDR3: TGTGCCAGCAGCCAAGTGACACGCTATGGCTACACCTTC. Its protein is CASSQVTRYGYTF.

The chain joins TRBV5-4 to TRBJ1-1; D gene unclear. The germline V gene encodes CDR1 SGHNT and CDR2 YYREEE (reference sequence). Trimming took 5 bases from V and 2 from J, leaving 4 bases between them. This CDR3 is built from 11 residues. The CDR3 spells CASRTNTEAFF. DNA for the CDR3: TGTGCCAGCAGGACTAACACTGAAGCTTTCTTT. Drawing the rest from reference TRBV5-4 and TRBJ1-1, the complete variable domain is ETGVTQSPTHLIKTRGQQVTLRCSSQSGHNTVSWYQQALGQGPQFIFQYYREEENGRGNFPPRFSGLQFPNYSSELNVNALELDDSALYLCASRTNTEAFFGQGTRLTVV.

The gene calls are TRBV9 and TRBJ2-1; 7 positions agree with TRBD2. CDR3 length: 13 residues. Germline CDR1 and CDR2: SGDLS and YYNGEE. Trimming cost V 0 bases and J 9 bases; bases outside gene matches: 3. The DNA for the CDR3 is TGTGCCAGCAGCGTAGACCCGGGAGGTGAGCAGTTCTTC. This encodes CASSVDPGGEQFF.

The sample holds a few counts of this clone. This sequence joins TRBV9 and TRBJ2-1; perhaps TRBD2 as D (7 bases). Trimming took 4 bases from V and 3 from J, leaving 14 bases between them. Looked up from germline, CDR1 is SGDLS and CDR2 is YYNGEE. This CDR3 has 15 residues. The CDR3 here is CASSPIGGGYNEQFF. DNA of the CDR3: TGTGCCAGCAGCCCCATAGGGGGGGGCTACAATGAGCAGTTCTTC.

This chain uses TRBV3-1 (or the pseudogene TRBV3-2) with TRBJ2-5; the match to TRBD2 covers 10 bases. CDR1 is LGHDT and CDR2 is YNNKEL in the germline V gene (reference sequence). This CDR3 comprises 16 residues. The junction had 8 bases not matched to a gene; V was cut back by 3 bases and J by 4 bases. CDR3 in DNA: TGTGCCAGCAGCCACCACTCTTCTAGCGGGGGAGAGACCCAGTACTTC. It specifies CASSHHSSSGGETQYF.

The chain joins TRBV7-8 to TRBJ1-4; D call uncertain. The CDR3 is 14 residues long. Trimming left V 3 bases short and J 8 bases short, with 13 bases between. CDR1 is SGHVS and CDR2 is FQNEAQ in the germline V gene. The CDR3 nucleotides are TGTGCCAGCAGCTTCGGGCAGATCGGCGAAAAACTGTTTTTT. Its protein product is CASSFGQIGEKLFF.

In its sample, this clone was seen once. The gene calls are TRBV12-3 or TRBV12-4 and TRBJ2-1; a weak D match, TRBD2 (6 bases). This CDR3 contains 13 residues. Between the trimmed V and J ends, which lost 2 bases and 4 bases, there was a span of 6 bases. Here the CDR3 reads CASSLLAYNEQFF. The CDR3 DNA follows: TGTGCCAGCAGTTTACTAGCGTACAATGAGCAGTTCTTC.

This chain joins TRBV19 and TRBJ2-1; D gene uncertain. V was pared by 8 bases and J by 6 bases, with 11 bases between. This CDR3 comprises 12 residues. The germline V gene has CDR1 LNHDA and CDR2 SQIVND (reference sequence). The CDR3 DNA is TGTGCCAGTGCTTCCTGGGGCAATGAGCAGTTCTTC. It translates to CASASWGNEQFF.

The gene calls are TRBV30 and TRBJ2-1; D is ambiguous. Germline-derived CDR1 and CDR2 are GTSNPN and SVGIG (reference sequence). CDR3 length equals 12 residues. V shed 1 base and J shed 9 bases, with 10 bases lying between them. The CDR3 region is CAWSDGWREQFF. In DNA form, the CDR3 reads TGTGCCTGGAGTGACGGATGGCGTGAGCAGTTCTTC.

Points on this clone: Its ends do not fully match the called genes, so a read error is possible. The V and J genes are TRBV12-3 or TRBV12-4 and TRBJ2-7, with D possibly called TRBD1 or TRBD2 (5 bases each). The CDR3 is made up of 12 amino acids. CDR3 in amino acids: CASSPDSTGTAF. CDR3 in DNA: TGTGCCAGCAGTCCAGATTCTACCGGGACGGCCTTC.